This is a list of T cell receptor beta chains from one sample in a study of T cell repertoires in cytomegalovirus infection. One entry per CDR3 protein, called by TCRdb with MiXCR from the reads. The table lists 680,000 or so distinct CDR3 sequences, about a third of them singletons. The sequenced material came from PBMCs. Receptor source: a human donor in good health (CMV status not recorded). Some clones in this sample may be carry-over from other donors' samples. The CDR3 runs from the conserved cysteine through the conserved F or W. Each record gives: V gene, J gene, D gene, clone size, CDR3 protein, CDR3 DNA. The D gene is left open where the match is weak. The size entry is marked missing in some rows and otherwise reads once, few, many or a size class.

V: TRBV19; J: TRBJ2-7; D: -; size: many; CDR3: CATRDTGYSYEQYF; DNA: TGTGCCACTCGGGACACGGGTTACTCCTACGAGCAGTACTTC
V: TRBV6-1; J: TRBJ2-7; D: -; size: -; CDR3: CASSESIGYEQYF; DNA: TGTGCCAGCAGTGAGTCAATAGGTTACGAGCAGTACTTC
V: TRBV6-2/TRBV6-3; J: TRBJ1-5; D: -; size: few; CDR3: CASSSRGLGNQPQHF; DNA: TGTGCCAGCAGTTCCAGGGGCCTAGGCAATCAGCCCCAGCATTTT
V: TRBV20-1; J: TRBJ2-3; D: -; size: -; CDR3: CSARDLGGHSTDTQYF; DNA: TGCAGTGCTAGAGATTTGGGGGGACATAGCACAGATACGCAGTATTTT
V: TRBV12-3/TRBV12-4; J: TRBJ1-3; D: -; size: -; CDR3: CASSFPTGSSWSSGNTIYF; DNA: TGTGCCAGCAGTTTCCCGACAGGATCATCTTGGAGCTCTGGAAACACCATATATTTT
V: TRBV7-9; J: TRBJ1-2; D: -; size: few; CDR3: CASSRDGGGYTF; DNA: TGTGCCAGCAGCCGGGACGGAGGGGGCTACACCTTC
V: TRBV2; J: TRBJ1-2; D: -; size: -; CDR3: CASQPTRPYGYTF; DNA: TGTGCCAGCCAGCCAACTCGCCCCTATGGCTACACCTTC
V: TRBV28; J: TRBJ2-3; D: -; size: few; CDR3: CASSSSWLTSTDTQYF; DNA: TGTGCCAGCAGCTCCTCGTGGCTAACTAGCACAGATACGCAGTATTTT
V: TRBV7-2; J: TRBJ1-6; D: -; size: few; CDR3: CASSLARGAKVSPLHF; DNA: TGTGCCAGCAGCTTAGCGCGGGGGGCCAAAGTATCACCCCTCCACTTT
V: TRBV6-1; J: TRBJ2-1; D: -; size: -; CDR3: CASSEAVYNEQFF; DNA: TGTGCCAGCAGTGAAGCGGTCTACAATGAGCAGTTCTTC
V: TRBV7-2; J: TRBJ1-2; D: -; size: many; CDR3: CASSLDTRANYGYTF; DNA: TGTGCCAGCAGCTTAGATACACGGGCTAACTATGGCTACACCTTC
V: TRBV7-9; J: TRBJ2-5; D: TRBD1; size: -; CDR3: CASSPGTGGMETQYF; DNA: TGTGCCAGCAGCCCCGGGACAGGGGGCATGGAGACCCAGTACTTC
V: TRBV7-6; J: TRBJ2-2; D: TRBD2; size: -; CDR3: CASSPGAVREGLEHTGELFF; DNA: TGTGCCAGCAGCCCGGGGGCTGTGCGGGAGGGCCTGGAACACACCGGGGAGCTGTTTTTT
V: TRBV24-1; J: TRBJ1-3; D: -; size: -; CDR3: CATSDADSGNTIYF; DNA: TGTGCCACCAGTGACGCGGACAGCGGAAACACCATATATTTT
V: TRBV20-1; J: TRBJ2-2; D: -; size: once; CDR3: CSAKGGNTGELFF; DNA: TGCAGTGCTAAGGGGGGGAACACCGGGGAGCTGTTTTTT
V: TRBV28; J: TRBJ2-5; D: TRBD2; size: -; CDR3: CASTTLTGGAVDQYF; DNA: TGTGCCAGCACCACCTTGACGGGGGGGGCGGTGGACCAGTACTTC
V: TRBV28; J: TRBJ1-4; D: -; size: -; CDR3: CASSKGRGSTNEKLFF; DNA: TGTGCCAGCTCCAAGGGGAGGGGGTCAACTAATGAAAAACTGTTTTTT